Listed below are T cell receptor beta chains from one sample, sequenced in a study of cytomegalovirus exposure and HLA in healthy donors. Clones were sequenced by immunoSEQ multiplex PCR, and TCRdb holds only the in-frame ones, with some missing. In the table there are about 280,000 clones, 70% to 90% of which are singletons. The sequencing input was PBMCs. Receptors originate from a woman under 30 in good health and CMV-seronegative. Each CDR3 is given with its conserved first and last residue. Each record gives: J gene, clone size, V gene, D gene, CDR3 protein, CDR3 DNA. A D gene is named only where the DNA matches it firmly. Only some rows state a clone size, as once, few, many or a class for expanded clones.

TRBJ1-1 NA TRBV18 NA CASSPGSGGRTEAFF TGTGCCAGCTCACCAGGGTCGGGGGGGAGAACTGAAGCTTTCTTT
TRBJ2-7 NA TRBV10-2 TRBD2 CASSEIAGSHYEQYF TGCGCCAGCAGTGAGATAGCGGGCTCACACTACGAGCAGTACTTC
TRBJ1-2 NA TRBV9 TRBD1 CASSVDGLGQGHGYTF TGTGCCAGCAGCGTGGACGGGCTGGGACAGGGCCATGGCTACACCTTC
TRBJ1-2 NA TRBV9 TRBD1 CASSGSGQGLSYYGYTF TGTGCCAGCAGCGGCTCGGGACAGGGGCTAAGTTATTATGGCTACACCTTC
TRBJ2-3 NA TRBV5-4 TRBD2 CASSSRLAGDRHGTQYF TGTGCCAGCAGCTCCCGACTAGCGGGAGATAGGCACGGTACGCAGTATTTT
TRBJ1-2 NA TRBV19 NA CASSIDWDLFNYGYTF TGTGCCAGTAGTATAGACTGGGACTTATTCAACTATGGCTACACCTTC
TRBJ2-4 NA TRBV28 TRBD2 CASSKSGRAPNIQYF TGTGCCAGCAGCAAGAGCGGGAGGGCCCCAAACATTCAGTACTTC
TRBJ2-2 NA TRBV7-3 NA CASSLTSVTGELFF TGTGCCAGCAGCTTAACTAGTGTTACCGGGGAGCTGTTTTTT
TRBJ2-7 NA TRBV4-1 NA CASSQDLDMPYEQYF TGCGCCAGCAGCCAAGACCTTGACATGCCCTACGAGCAGTACTTC
TRBJ1-1 NA TRBV10-3 NA CAISQNQGGDTEAFF TGTGCCATCAGCCAAAACCAGGGCGGCGACACTGAAGCTTTCTTT
TRBJ2-4 once TRBV9 TRBD1 CASSARDRVNIQYF TGTGCCAGCAGCGCCCGGGACAGGGTAAATATTCAGTACTTC
TRBJ2-1 NA TRBV2 TRBD2 CASTGGELYNEQFF TGTGCCAGCACGGGGGGGGAGCTCTACAATGAGCAGTTCTTC
TRBJ2-3 once TRBV25-1 NA CASDQGFSTDTQYF TGTGCCAGCGACCAGGGGTTTAGCACAGATACGCAGTATTTT
TRBJ2-3 NA TRBV7-6 TRBD1 CASSLGTASTDTQYF TGTGCCAGCAGCCTTGGGACAGCAAGCACAGATACGCAGTATTTT
TRBJ1-3 NA TRBV28 TRBD1 CASSSGQGSSGNTIYF TGTGCCAGCAGTTCGGGACAGGGGAGTTCTGGAAACACCATATATTTT
TRBJ2-7 NA TRBV5-1 NA CASSLDLDKSRKLYF TGCGCCAGCAGCCTTGACCTGGACAAAAGCCGGAAGCTGTACTTC
TRBJ1-5 NA TRBV7-2 NA CASSFGTWWPQHF TGTGCCAGCAGCTTTGGTACTTGGTGGCCCCAGCATTTT
TRBJ2-3 NA TRBV29-1 TRBD2 CSVLRTSGKSDTQYF TGCAGCGTTCTCCGGACTAGCGGGAAGTCAGATACGCAGTATTTT
TRBJ1-6 NA TRBV27 NA CASSLAGSYNSPLHF TGTGCCAGCAGTTTAGCGGGCTCCTATAATTCACCCCTCCACTTT
TRBJ1-1 NA TRBV15 TRBD1 CATNTGELANTEAFF TGTGCCACTAACACAGGGGAGCTGGCGAACACTGAAGCTTTCTTT
TRBJ2-3 NA TRBV27 TRBD2 CASSLASGRTDTQYF TGTGCCAGCAGTTTGGCGAGCGGGAGGACAGATACGCAGTATTTT
TRBJ2-7 NA TRBV14 TRBD2 CASSRGGVSEQYF TGTGCCAGCAGCCGGGGAGGGGTTAGCGAGCAGTACTTC
TRBJ1-2 NA TRBV5-5 NA CASSLGHTTGYTF TGTGCCAGCAGCTTGGGACACACCACCGGCTACACCTTC
TRBJ2-1 NA TRBV9 TRBD2 CASRTGTSGNNEQFF TGTGCCAGCAGGACAGGAACTAGCGGAAACAATGAGCAGTTCTTC
TRBJ2-7 NA TRBV28 NA CAIARGSYEQYF TGTGCCATTGCCCGGGGCTCCTACGAGCAGTACTTC
TRBJ2-7 once TRBV29-1 NA CSVEGSYEQYF TGCAGCGTAGAGGGTTCCTACGAGCAGTACTTC
TRBJ1-6 NA TRBV7-2 NA CASSFPGNWAPLHF TGTGCCAGCAGCTTTCCGGGGAACTGGGCACCCCTCCACTTT
TRBJ1-2 NA TRBV29-1 NA CIVYSANYGYTF TGCATCGTATATTCAGCTAACTATGGCTACACCTTC
TRBJ2-3 NA TRBV19 TRBD2 CASRTSGIPDTQYF TGTGCCAGTAGGACTAGCGGGATCCCAGATACGCAGTATTTT
TRBJ1-5 NA TRBV28 NA CASSRPQAGQPQHF TGTGCCAGCAGCCGACCCCAGGCGGGGCAGCCCCAGCATTTT
TRBJ2-7 NA TRBV5-1 TRBD1 CASSLVGGPYEQYF TGCGCCAGCAGCTTGGTAGGGGGCCCCTACGAGCAGTACTTC
TRBJ1-5 NA TRBV19 TRBD1 CASRSDRAINQPQHF TGTGCCAGTAGAAGTGACAGGGCTATTAATCAGCCCCAGCATTTT
TRBJ2-3 NA TRBV5-1 TRBD2 CASSVASLAHTDTQYF TGCGCCAGCAGCGTCGCGTCACTAGCGCACACAGATACGCAGTATTTT
TRBJ1-5 NA TRBV7-9 TRBD1 CASSPGGGQPQHF TGTGCCAGCAGCCCAGGGGGTGGACAGCCCCAGCATTTT
TRBJ2-2 NA TRBV5-4 NA CASSLGTDTGELFF TGTGCCAGCAGCTTGGGGACAGACACCGGGGAGCTGTTTTTT
TRBJ2-7 NA TRBV7-9 NA CASSLATYEQYF TGTGCCAGCAGCTTAGCTACCTACGAGCAGTACTTC
TRBJ2-5 NA TRBV6-5 NA CASSRPAGQTQYF TGTGCCAGCAGCCGCCCGGCGGGACAGACCCAGTACTTC
TRBJ2-1 NA TRBV29-1 TRBD1 CSGQGASGVDNEQFF TGCAGCGGACAGGGGGCATCTGGTGTGGACAATGAGCAGTTCTTC
TRBJ2-2 once TRBV15 TRBD1 CATSRDWTGSNTGELFF TGTGCCACCAGCAGAGATTGGACAGGTTCGAACACCGGGGAGCTGTTTTTT
TRBJ2-5 NA TRBV19 TRBD2 CASSTWGLAEQETQYF TGTGCCAGTAGTACCTGGGGACTAGCGGAACAAGAGACCCAGTACTTC
TRBJ1-2 NA TRBV30 NA CAWSVSGNYGYTF TGTGCCTGGAGTGTATCGGGGAACTATGGCTACACCTTC
TRBJ1-3 NA TRBV28 TRBD1 CASSLLSIRDRISGNTIYF TGTGCCAGCAGTTTATTGTCAATCCGGGACAGGATCTCTGGAAACACCATATATTTT
TRBJ2-2 NA TRBV4-1 NA CASSLQGGGMTGELFF TGCGCCAGCAGCCTCCAGGGGGGCGGGATGACCGGGGAGCTGTTTTTT
TRBJ2-7 NA TRBV28 TRBD2 CASTTSDEQYF TGTGCCAGCACAACTAGCGACGAGCAGTACTTC
TRBJ1-4 NA TRBV28 TRBD1 CASRSPGQGAEKLFF TGTGCCAGCAGATCTCCGGGACAGGGGGCAGAAAAACTGTTTTTT
TRBJ2-7 NA TRBV27 NA CASSGVRGSYEQYF TGTGCCAGCAGTGGGGTAAGGGGCTCCTACGAGCAGTACTTC
TRBJ1-2 NA TRBV5-1 TRBD1 CASSSDRGYGYTF TGCGCCAGCAGCTCGGACAGGGGCTATGGCTACACCTTC